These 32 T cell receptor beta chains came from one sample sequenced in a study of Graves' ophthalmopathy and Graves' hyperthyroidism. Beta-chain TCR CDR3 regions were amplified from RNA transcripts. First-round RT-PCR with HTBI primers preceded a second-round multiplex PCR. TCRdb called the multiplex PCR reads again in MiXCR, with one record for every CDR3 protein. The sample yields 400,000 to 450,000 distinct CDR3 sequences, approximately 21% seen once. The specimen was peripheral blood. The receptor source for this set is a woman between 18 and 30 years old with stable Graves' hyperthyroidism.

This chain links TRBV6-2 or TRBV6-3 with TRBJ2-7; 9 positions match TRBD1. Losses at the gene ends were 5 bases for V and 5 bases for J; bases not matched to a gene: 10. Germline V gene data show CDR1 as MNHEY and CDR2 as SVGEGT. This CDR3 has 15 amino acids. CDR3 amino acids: CASSSSGTGFDEQYF. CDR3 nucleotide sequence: TGTGCCAGCAGTAGTTCCGGGACAGGGTTCGACGAGCAGTACTTC.

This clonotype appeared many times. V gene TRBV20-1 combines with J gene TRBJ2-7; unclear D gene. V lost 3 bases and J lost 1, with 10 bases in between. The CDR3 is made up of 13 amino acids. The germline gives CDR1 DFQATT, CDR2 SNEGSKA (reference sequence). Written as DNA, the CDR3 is TGCAGTGCTAGGGCTGGGGTGTCCTACGAGCAGTACTTC. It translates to CSARAGVSYEQYF.

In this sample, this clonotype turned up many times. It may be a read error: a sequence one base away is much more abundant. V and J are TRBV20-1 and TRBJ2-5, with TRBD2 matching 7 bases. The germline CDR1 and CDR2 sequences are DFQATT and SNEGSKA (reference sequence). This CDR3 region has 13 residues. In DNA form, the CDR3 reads TGCAGTGCCATGGGACTAATCAAAGAGACCAAGTACTTC. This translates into CSAMGLIKETKYF.

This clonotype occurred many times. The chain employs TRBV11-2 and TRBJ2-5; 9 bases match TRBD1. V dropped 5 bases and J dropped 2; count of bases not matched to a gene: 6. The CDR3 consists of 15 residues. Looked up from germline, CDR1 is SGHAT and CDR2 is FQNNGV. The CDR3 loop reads CASSPTGGWQETQYF. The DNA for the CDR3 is TGTGCCAGCAGCCCTACAGGGGGCTGGCAAGAGACCCAGTACTTC. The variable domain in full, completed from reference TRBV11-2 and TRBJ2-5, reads EAGVAQSPRYKIIEKRQSVAFWCNPISGHATLYWYQQILGQGPKLLIQFQNNGVVDDSQLPKDRFSAERLKGVDSTLKIQPAKLEDSAVYLCASSPTGGWQETQYFGPGTRLLVL.

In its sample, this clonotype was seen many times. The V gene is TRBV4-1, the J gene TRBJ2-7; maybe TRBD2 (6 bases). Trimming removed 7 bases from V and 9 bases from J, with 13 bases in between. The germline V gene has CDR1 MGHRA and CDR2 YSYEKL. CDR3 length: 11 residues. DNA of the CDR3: TGCGCCAGCAAATGGGGAGGTGTGCAGTACTTC. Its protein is CASKWGGVQYF.

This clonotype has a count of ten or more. CDR3 residues: CASGSNSVNTEAFF. The DNA for the CDR3 is TGTGCCAGCGGGAGCAACTCGGTGAACACTGAAGCTTTCTTT. The chain has TRBV19 and TRBJ1-1; D is ambiguous. In germline, CDR1 is LNHDA, CDR2 SQIVND (reference sequence). The ends were cut back, 9 bases at V and 0 bases at J, with 14 bases in the middle. The CDR3 loop spans 14 amino acids.

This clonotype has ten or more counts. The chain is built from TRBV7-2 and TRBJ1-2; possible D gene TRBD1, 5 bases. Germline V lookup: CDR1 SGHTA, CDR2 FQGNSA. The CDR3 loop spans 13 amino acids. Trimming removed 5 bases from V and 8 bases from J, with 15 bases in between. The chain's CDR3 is CASSPPPGRGYTF. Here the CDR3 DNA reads TGTGCCAGCAGCCCTCCCCCGGGGCGCGGCTACACCTTC.

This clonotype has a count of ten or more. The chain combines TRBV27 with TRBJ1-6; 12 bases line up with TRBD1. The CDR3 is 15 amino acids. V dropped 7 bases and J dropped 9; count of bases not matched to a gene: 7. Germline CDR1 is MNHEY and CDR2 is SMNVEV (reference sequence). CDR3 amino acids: CASTPGTGGVSPLHF. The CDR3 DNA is TGTGCCAGCACCCCCGGGACAGGGGGCGTTTCACCCCTCCACTTT.

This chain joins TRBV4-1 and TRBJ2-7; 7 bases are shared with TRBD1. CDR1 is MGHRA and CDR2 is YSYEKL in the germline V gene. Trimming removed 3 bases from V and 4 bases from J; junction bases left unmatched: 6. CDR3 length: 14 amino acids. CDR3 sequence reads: CASSQPGQKYEQYF. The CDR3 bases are TGCGCCAGCAGCCAGCCGGGACAGAAATACGAGCAGTACTTC.

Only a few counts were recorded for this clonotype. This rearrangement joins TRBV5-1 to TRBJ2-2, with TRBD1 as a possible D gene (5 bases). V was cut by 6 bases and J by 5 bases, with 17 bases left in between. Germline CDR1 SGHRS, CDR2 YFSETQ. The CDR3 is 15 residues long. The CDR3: CASTPVGRVTGELFF. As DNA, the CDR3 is TGCGCCAGCACCCCCGTGGGCAGGGTAACCGGGGAGCTGTTTTTT.

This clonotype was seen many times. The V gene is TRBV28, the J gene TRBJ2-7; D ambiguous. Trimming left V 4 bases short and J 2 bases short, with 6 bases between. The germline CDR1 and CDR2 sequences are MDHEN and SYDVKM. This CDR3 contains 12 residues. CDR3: CASSSNPYEQYF. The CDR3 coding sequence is TGTGCCAGCAGTTCGAACCCCTACGAGCAGTACTTC.

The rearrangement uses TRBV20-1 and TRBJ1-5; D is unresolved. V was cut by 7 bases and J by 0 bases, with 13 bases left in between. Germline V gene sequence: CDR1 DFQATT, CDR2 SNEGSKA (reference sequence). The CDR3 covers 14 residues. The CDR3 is CSVKSSHSNQPQHF. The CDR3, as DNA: TGCAGTGTTAAGAGTTCTCATAGCAATCAGCCCCAGCATTTT.

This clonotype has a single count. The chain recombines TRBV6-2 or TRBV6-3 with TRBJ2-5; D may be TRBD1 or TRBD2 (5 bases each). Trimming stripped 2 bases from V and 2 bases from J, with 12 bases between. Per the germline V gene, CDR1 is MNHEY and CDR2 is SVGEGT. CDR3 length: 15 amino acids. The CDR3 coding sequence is TGTGCCAGCAGTTACACCGGGACGAGTCAAGAGACCCAGTACTTC. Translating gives CASSYTGTSQETQYF.

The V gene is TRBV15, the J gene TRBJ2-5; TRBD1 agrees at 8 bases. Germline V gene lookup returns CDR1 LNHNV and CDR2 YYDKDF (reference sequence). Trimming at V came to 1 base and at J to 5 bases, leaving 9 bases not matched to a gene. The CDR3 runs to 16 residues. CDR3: CATSRGRTGYAETQYF. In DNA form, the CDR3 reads TGTGCCACCAGCAGAGGGCGGACAGGGTATGCGGAGACCCAGTACTTC.

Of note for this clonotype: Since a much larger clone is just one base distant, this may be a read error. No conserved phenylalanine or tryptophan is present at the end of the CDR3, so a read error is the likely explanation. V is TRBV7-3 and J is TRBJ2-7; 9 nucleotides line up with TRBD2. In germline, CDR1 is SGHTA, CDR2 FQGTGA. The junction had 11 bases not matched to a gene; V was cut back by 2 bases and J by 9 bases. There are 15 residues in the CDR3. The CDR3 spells CASSLESGRTGGQYL. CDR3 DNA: TGTGCCAGCAGCTTAGAAAGCGGGAGGACAGGCGGGCAGTACCTC.

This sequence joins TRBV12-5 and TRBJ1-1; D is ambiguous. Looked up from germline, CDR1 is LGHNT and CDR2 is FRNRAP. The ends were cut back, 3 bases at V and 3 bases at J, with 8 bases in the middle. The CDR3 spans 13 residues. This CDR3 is CASGLDRYTEAFF. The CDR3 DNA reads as TGTGCTAGTGGTTTAGACCGATACACTGAAGCTTTCTTT.

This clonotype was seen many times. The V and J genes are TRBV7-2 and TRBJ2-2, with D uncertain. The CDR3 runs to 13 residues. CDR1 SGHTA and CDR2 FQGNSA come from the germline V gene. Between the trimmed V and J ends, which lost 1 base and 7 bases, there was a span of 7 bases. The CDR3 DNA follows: TGTGCCAGCAGCTTAGGGCCCGGCGGGGAGCTGTTTTTT. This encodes CASSLGPGGELFF.

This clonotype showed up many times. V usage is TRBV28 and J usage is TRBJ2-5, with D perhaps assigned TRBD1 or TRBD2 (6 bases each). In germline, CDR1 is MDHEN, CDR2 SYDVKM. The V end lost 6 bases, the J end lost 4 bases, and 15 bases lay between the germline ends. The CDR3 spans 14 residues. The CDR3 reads CASRTGGSVETQYF. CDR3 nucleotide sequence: TGTGCCAGCAGGACAGGAGGGTCAGTAGAGACCCAGTACTTC.

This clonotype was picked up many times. The CDR3 sequence is CASSHAGWGPTYEQYF. The CDR3 DNA reads TGTGCCAGCAGCCATGCGGGGTGGGGGCCTACCTACGAGCAGTACTTC. The chain recombines TRBV7-6 with TRBJ2-7, with D possibly being TRBD1 or TRBD2 (6 bases each). The CDR3 is made up of 16 amino acids. The ends were cut back, 5 bases at V and 2 bases at J, with 19 bases in the middle. Germline CDR1 is SGHVS and CDR2 is FNYEAQ.

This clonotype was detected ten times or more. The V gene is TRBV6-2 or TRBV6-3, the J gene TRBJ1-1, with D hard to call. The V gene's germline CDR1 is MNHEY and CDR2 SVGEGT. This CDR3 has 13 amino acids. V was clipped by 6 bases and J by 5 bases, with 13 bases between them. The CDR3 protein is CASRLVGETEAFF. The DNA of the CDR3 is TGTGCCAGCAGACTCGTAGGCGAGACTGAAGCTTTCTTT.

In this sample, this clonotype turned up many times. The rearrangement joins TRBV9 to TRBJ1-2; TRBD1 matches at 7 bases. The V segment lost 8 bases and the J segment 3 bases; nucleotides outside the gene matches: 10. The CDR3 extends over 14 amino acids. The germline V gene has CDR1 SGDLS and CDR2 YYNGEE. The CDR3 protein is CASTSTGDDYGYTF. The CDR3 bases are TGTGCCAGTACCTCAACAGGGGACGACTATGGCTACACCTTC.

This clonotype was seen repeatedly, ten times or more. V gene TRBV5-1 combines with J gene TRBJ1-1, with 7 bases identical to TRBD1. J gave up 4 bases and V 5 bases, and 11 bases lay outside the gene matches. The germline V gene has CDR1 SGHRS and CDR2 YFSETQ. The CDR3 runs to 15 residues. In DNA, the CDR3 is TGCGCCAGCAGTCTCTCCGGGACAGCGAGCACTGAAGCTTTCTTT. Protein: CASSLSGTASTEAFF.

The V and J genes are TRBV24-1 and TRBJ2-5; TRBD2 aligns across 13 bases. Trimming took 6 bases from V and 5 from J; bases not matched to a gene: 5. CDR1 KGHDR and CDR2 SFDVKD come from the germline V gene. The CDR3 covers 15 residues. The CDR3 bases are TGTGCCACCAGTCCGGGACTAGCGGGGTGGGAGACCCAGTACTTC. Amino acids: CATSPGLAGWETQYF.

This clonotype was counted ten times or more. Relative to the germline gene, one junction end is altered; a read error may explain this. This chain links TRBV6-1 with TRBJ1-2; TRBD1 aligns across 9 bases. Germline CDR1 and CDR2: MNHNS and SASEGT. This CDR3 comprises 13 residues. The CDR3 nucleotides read TGTGCCAGCACTACAGGGGGCGACTATGGCTACGCCTTC. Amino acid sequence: CASTTGGDYGYAF.

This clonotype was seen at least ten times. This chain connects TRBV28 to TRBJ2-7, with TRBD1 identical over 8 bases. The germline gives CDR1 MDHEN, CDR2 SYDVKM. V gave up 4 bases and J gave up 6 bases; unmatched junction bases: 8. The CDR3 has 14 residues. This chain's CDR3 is CASSSSRQGTEQYF. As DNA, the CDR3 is TGTGCCAGCAGTTCTTCCCGACAGGGGACCGAGCAGTACTTC. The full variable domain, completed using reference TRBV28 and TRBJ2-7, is DVKVTQSSRYLVKRTGEKVFLECVQDMDHENMFWYRQDPGLGLRLIYFSYDVKMKEKGDIPEGYSVSREKKERFSLILESASTNQTSMYLCASSSSRQGTEQYFGPGTRLTVT.

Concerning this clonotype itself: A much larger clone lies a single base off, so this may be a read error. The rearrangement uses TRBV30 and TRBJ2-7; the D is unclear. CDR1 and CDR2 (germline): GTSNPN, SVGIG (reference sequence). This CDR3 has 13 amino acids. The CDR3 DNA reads TGTGCCTGGAGAGATACCCGTAGATCCGAGCAGTGCTTC. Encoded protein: CAWRDTRRSEQCF.

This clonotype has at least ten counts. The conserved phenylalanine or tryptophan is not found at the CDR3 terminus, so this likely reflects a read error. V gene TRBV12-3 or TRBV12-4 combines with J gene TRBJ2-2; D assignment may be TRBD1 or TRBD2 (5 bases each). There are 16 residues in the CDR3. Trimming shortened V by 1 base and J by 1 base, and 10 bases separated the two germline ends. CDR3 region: CASSLGLRGNTGELFL. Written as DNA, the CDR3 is TGTGCCAGCAGTTTAGGTTTGAGGGGGAACACCGGGGAGCTGTTTCTT.

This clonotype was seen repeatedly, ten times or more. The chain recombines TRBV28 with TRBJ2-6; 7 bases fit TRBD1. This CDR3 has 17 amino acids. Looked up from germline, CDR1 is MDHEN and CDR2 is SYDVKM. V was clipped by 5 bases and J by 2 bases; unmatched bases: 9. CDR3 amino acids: CASSEDRNSPGANVLTF. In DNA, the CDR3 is TGTGCCAGCAGTGAGGACAGGAATTCACCTGGGGCCAACGTCCTGACTTTC.

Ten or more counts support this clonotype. The CDR3 protein is CASRRGSGLAQNTGELFF. The CDR3 DNA reads as TGTGCCAGCAGACGGGGCTCCGGACTAGCGCAGAACACCGGGGAGCTGTTTTTT. The rearrangement joins TRBV6-2 or TRBV6-3 to TRBJ2-2; 9 nucleotides line up with TRBD2. The CDR3 covers 18 residues. V was pared by 6 bases and J by 1 base, with 12 bases of the junction left unmatched. From germline, CDR1 is MNHEY and CDR2 SVGEGT.

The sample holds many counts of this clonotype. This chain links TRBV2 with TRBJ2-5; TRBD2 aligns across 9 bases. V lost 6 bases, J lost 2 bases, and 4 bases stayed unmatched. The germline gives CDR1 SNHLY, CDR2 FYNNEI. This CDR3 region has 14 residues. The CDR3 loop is CASRPTSGQETQYF. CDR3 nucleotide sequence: TGTGCCAGCAGGCCAACTAGCGGGCAAGAGACCCAGTACTTC.

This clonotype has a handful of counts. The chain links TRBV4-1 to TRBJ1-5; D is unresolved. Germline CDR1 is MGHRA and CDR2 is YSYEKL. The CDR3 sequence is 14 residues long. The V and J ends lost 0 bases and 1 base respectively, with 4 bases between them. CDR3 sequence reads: CASSQEDSNQPQHF. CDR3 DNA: TGCGCCAGCAGCCAAGAGGACAGCAATCAGCCCCAGCATTTT.

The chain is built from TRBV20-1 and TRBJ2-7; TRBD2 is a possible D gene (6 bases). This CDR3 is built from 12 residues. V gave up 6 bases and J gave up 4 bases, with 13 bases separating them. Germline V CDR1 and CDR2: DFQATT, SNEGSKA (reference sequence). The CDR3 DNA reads TGCAGTGCCATAGAGACTAGGTACGAGCAGTACTTC. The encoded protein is CSAIETRYEQYF.